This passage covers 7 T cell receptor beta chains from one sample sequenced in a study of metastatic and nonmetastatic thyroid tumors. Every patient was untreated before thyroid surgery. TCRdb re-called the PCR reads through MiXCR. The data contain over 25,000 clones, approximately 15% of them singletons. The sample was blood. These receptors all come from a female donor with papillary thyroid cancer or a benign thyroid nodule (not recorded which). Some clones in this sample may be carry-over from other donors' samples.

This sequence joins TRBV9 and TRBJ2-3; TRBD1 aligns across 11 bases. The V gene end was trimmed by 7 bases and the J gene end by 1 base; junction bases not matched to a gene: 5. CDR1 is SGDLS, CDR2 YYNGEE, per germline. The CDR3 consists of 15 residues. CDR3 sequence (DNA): TGTGCCAGCCCACCGGGACAGGGGGGCACAGATACGCAGTATTTT. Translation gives CASPPGQGGTDTQYF.

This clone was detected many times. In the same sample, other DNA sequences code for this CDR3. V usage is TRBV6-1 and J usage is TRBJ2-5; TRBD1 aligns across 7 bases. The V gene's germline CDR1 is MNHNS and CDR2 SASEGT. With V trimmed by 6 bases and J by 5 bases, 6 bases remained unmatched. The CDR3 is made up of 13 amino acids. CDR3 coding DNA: TGTGCCAGCAGACAGGGGACGACGGAGACCCAGTACTTC. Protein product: CASRQGTTETQYF.

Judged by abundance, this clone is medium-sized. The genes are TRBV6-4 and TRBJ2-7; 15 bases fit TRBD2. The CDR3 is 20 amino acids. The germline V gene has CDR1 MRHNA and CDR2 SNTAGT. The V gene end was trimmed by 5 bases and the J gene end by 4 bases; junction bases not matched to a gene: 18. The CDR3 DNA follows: TGTGCCAGCAGTCCCATATCCTGGACTAGCGGGAGGGACGTAGGATACGAGCAGTACTTC. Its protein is CASSPISWTSGRDVGYEQYF.

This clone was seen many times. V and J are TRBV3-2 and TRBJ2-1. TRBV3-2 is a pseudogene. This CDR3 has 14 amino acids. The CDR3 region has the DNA TGTGCCAGCAGCCCCGAAGATTTCCCTTGGGAGCAGTTCTTC. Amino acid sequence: CASSPEDFPWEQFF.

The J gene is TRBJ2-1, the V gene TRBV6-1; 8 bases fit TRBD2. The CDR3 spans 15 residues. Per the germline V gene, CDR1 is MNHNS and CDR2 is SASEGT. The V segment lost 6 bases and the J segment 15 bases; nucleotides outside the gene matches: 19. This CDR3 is CASRQPGRAFNDRFF. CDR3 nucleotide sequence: TGTGCCAGCAGACAACCCGGGAGGGCTTTCAATGATCGGTTCTTC.

This CDR3 is CASSSSGIPRGYTF. CDR3 bases: TGTGCCAGCAGCTCGTCAGGGATACCCCGAGGCTACACCTTC. The V gene is TRBV11-3, the J gene TRBJ1-2; TRBD1 might be the D (5 bases). CDR3 length equals 14 residues. CDR1 and CDR2 (germline): SGHNT, YENEEA. Trimming took 4 bases from V and 8 from J, leaving 17 bases between them. The variable domain in full, completed from reference TRBV11-3 and TRBJ1-2, reads EAGVVQSPRYKIIEKKQPVAFWCNPISGHNTLYWYLQNLGQGPELLIRYENEEAVDDSQLPKDRFSAERLKGVDSTLKIQPAELGDSAVYLCASSSSGIPRGYTFGSGTRLTVV.

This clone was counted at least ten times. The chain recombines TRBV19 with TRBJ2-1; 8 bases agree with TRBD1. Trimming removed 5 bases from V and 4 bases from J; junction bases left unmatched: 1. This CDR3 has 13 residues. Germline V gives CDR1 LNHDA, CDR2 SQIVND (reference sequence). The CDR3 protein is CASSWDRYNEQFF. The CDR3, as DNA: TGTGCCAGTAGTTGGGACAGGTACAATGAGCAGTTCTTC.